Listed below are T cell receptor beta chains from one sample, sequenced in a study of OX40 agonist ivuxolimab in advanced cancers. Clones were read by immunoSEQ multiplex PCR, and TCRdb kept only the in-frame ones, dropping some. The repertoire has more than 40,000 clones, 65% to 85% of them found once; the top ten carry 1.5% to 2%. Sequences were derived from CD4+ or CD8+ T cells sorted from blood, sampled in a trial of the OX40 agonist ivuxolimab. Receptor source: an adult with an advanced solid tumor such as melanoma, head and neck, liver or kidney cancer. CDR3s include the opening cysteine and the closing phenylalanine or tryptophan. The order of the fields is D gene, J gene, clone size, V gene, CDR3 DNA, CDR3 protein. A D gene is named only where the DNA matches it firmly. Expanded clones get a size class; other rows say once, few or many, or leave the size out.

D gene: NA; J gene: TRBJ1-2; clone size: NA; V gene: TRBV4-1; CDR3 DNA: TGCGCCAGCAGCCGCTCCCCCCGGGAAACGAGTGGCTACACCTTC; CDR3 protein: CASSRSPRETSGYTF
D gene: NA; J gene: TRBJ1-2; clone size: NA; V gene: TRBV6-1; CDR3 DNA: TGTGCCAGCTCCCAGCAAGCCTATGGCTACACCTTC; CDR3 protein: CASSQQAYGYTF
D gene: TRBD1; J gene: TRBJ1-2; clone size: NA; V gene: TRBV19; CDR3 DNA: TGTGCCAGTAGTTCGGACAGGGGCCACCGCAGTGATGGCTACACCTTC; CDR3 protein: CASSSDRGHRSDGYTF
D gene: TRBD1; J gene: TRBJ2-2; clone size: NA; V gene: TRBV25-1; CDR3 DNA: TGTGCCAGCAGTGGGGGACAGGGGGCGAACACCGGGGAGCTGTTTTTT; CDR3 protein: CASSGGQGANTGELFF
D gene: TRBD1; J gene: TRBJ1-6; clone size: NA; V gene: TRBV6-5; CDR3 DNA: TGTGCCAGCAGAAGGGACAGCTATAATTCACCCCTCCACTTT; CDR3 protein: CASRRDSYNSPLHF
D gene: NA; J gene: TRBJ2-7; clone size: NA; V gene: TRBV7-2; CDR3 DNA: TGTGCCAGCAGCTTAGCGCGGGACACCTCCTACGAGCAGTACTTC; CDR3 protein: CASSLARDTSYEQYF
D gene: TRBD2; J gene: TRBJ2-1; clone size: NA; V gene: TRBV4-3; CDR3 DNA: TGCGCCAGCAGCCAAGATGGAGCGGGATTGGGCAATGAGCAGTTCTTC; CDR3 protein: CASSQDGAGLGNEQFF
D gene: TRBD1; J gene: TRBJ2-1; clone size: NA; V gene: TRBV29-1; CDR3 DNA: TGCAGCGTTGTAGGACAGGGGTCTGAGCAGTTCTTC; CDR3 protein: CSVVGQGSEQFF
D gene: TRBD1; J gene: TRBJ1-4; clone size: NA; V gene: TRBV2; CDR3 DNA: TGTGCCAGCAGTGAAATGGGACAGGAAGGAAAACTGTTTTTT; CDR3 protein: CASSEMGQEGKLFF
D gene: NA; J gene: TRBJ1-2; clone size: NA; V gene: TRBV28; CDR3 DNA: TGTGCCAGCAGAATTCCTCGGGGGTATCATGGCTACACCTTC; CDR3 protein: CASRIPRGYHGYTF
D gene: NA; J gene: TRBJ2-6; clone size: NA; V gene: TRBV5-4; CDR3 DNA: TGTGCCAGCAGCTTGGGGACGCGGAGAGGGGCCGGGGCCAACGTCCTGACTTTC; CDR3 protein: CASSLGTRRGAGANVLTF
D gene: NA; J gene: TRBJ2-3; clone size: medium-sized; V gene: TRBV6-4; CDR3 DNA: TGTGCCAGCAGTCTCGACGGGTCGATAGATACGCAGTATTTT; CDR3 protein: CASSLDGSIDTQYF
D gene: TRBD2; J gene: TRBJ2-3; clone size: NA; V gene: TRBV6-5; CDR3 DNA: TGTGCCACCAGACTAGCGGGAAGCACAGATACGCAGTATTTT; CDR3 protein: CATRLAGSTDTQYF
D gene: NA; J gene: TRBJ1-1; clone size: NA; V gene: TRBV19; CDR3 DNA: TGTGCCAGTAGCGCATGGGATCTCCCAAAGGAAGCTTTCTTT; CDR3 protein: CASSAWDLPKEAFF
D gene: NA; J gene: TRBJ1-3; clone size: NA; V gene: TRBV7-2; CDR3 DNA: TGTGCCAGCAGCGCACACCGGGCTACCTCTGGAAACACCATATATTTT; CDR3 protein: CASSAHRATSGNTIYF
D gene: TRBD2; J gene: TRBJ2-3; clone size: NA; V gene: TRBV29-1; CDR3 DNA: TGCAGCGCCGCGCCGGGACTAAGAACAGATACGCAGTATTTT; CDR3 protein: CSAAPGLRTDTQYF
D gene: TRBD1; J gene: TRBJ2-5; clone size: NA; V gene: TRBV27; CDR3 DNA: TGTGCCAGCAGAAGCCGCCTCCGGGACAGGGAAGAGACCCAGTACTTC; CDR3 protein: CASRSRLRDREETQYF
D gene: NA; J gene: TRBJ2-3; clone size: few; V gene: TRBV9; CDR3 DNA: TGTGCCAGCAGCGTAGGCGGGGTCACAGATACGCAGTATTTT; CDR3 protein: CASSVGGVTDTQYF
D gene: NA; J gene: TRBJ2-5; clone size: NA; V gene: TRBV15; CDR3 DNA: TGTGCCACCGAGAGCCAAGAGACCCAGTACTTC; CDR3 protein: CATESQETQYF
D gene: TRBD1; J gene: TRBJ1-2; clone size: NA; V gene: TRBV4-2; CDR3 DNA: TGTGCCAGCAGCCAAGTGTTAGGGGGCAGGTTCTATGGCTACACCTTC; CDR3 protein: CASSQVLGGRFYGYTF
D gene: NA; J gene: TRBJ2-4; clone size: NA; V gene: TRBV4-3; CDR3 DNA: TGCGCCAGCAGCCAAGATCTACTAGGTTGGAGCAAAAACATTCAGTACTTC; CDR3 protein: CASSQDLLGWSKNIQYF
D gene: NA; J gene: TRBJ2-1; clone size: NA; V gene: TRBV19; CDR3 DNA: TGTGCCAGCCGCCGGGACCGAAACTACAATGAGCAGTTCTTC; CDR3 protein: CASRRDRNYNEQFF
D gene: TRBD1; J gene: TRBJ2-2; clone size: NA; V gene: TRBV7-2; CDR3 DNA: TGTGCCAGCAGCTCGAGACAGGGGACCGGGGAGCTGTTTTTT; CDR3 protein: CASSSRQGTGELFF
D gene: TRBD1; J gene: TRBJ1-5; clone size: NA; V gene: TRBV2; CDR3 DNA: TGTGCCAGCAGGGGACAGTCCAATCAGCCCCAGCATTTT; CDR3 protein: CASRGQSNQPQHF
D gene: NA; J gene: TRBJ2-3; clone size: NA; V gene: TRBV7-5; CDR3 DNA: TGTGCCAGAAGCATTCATGGGACTAGCGGGGGCACAGATACGCAGTATTTT; CDR3 protein: CARSIHGTSGGTDTQYF
D gene: NA; J gene: TRBJ2-5; clone size: once; V gene: TRBV30; CDR3 DNA: TGTGCCTGGAGGCAGGGACTCAGGGGGGCGGGAGAGACCCAGTACTTC; CDR3 protein: CAWRQGLRGAGETQYF
D gene: NA; J gene: TRBJ1-3; clone size: NA; V gene: TRBV5-4; CDR3 DNA: TGTGCCAGCAGCTTGGTTGGGGGGCGCGGTGCTGGAAACACCATATATTTT; CDR3 protein: CASSLVGGRGAGNTIYF
D gene: TRBD2; J gene: TRBJ2-7; clone size: medium-sized; V gene: TRBV7-8; CDR3 DNA: TGTGCCAGCAGCTTAGAGGGGACTACGGGAACCTACGAGCAGTACTTC; CDR3 protein: CASSLEGTTGTYEQYF
D gene: NA; J gene: TRBJ1-2; clone size: NA; V gene: TRBV2; CDR3 DNA: TGTGCCAGCAGTCCTGACATCTATGGCTACACCTTC; CDR3 protein: CASSPDIYGYTF
D gene: TRBD1; J gene: TRBJ2-3; clone size: NA; V gene: TRBV9; CDR3 DNA: TGTGCCAGCAGCGCACAGGGACAGGGGGGCACAGATACGCAGTATTTT; CDR3 protein: CASSAQGQGGTDTQYF
D gene: NA; J gene: TRBJ2-1; clone size: NA; V gene: TRBV2; CDR3 DNA: TGTGCCAGCAGTGTATACGGGGCGAACTACAATGAGCAGTTCTTC; CDR3 protein: CASSVYGANYNEQFF
D gene: NA; J gene: TRBJ2-7; clone size: NA; V gene: TRBV14; CDR3 DNA: TGTGCCAGCAGCCTCCCACAGGCTGGCCACGAGCAGTACTTC; CDR3 protein: CASSLPQAGHEQYF
D gene: NA; J gene: TRBJ1-3; clone size: NA; V gene: TRBV6-1; CDR3 DNA: TGTGCCAGCAGTAACCAGGGGTTTGCTGGAAACACCATATATTTT; CDR3 protein: CASSNQGFAGNTIYF
D gene: NA; J gene: TRBJ2-7; clone size: NA; V gene: TRBV29-1; CDR3 DNA: TGCAGCATTTCCTCCCGGGGGTTTGAAAACGAGCAGTACTTC; CDR3 protein: CSISSRGFENEQYF
D gene: NA; J gene: TRBJ2-5; clone size: NA; V gene: TRBV6-1; CDR3 DNA: TGTGCCAGCAGTCTCGACCCAGGGAAAGAGACCCAGTACTTC; CDR3 protein: CASSLDPGKETQYF
D gene: NA; J gene: TRBJ2-7; clone size: NA; V gene: TRBV28; CDR3 DNA: TGTGCCAGCATCGAAGGAGGTTGGACACGCCCTAGATCCCACGAGCAGTACTTC; CDR3 protein: CASIEGGWTRPRSHEQYF
D gene: NA; J gene: TRBJ1-1; clone size: NA; V gene: TRBV2; CDR3 DNA: TGTGCCAGCTGGGGATTGAACACTGAAGCTTTCTTT; CDR3 protein: CASWGLNTEAFF
D gene: NA; J gene: TRBJ2-3; clone size: NA; V gene: TRBV7-2; CDR3 DNA: TGTGCCAGCAGCTTAGCGGGGGCAAGCACAGATACGCAGTATTTT; CDR3 protein: CASSLAGASTDTQYF
D gene: NA; J gene: TRBJ1-5; clone size: NA; V gene: TRBV6-5; CDR3 DNA: TGTGCCAGCACCTCACCCGGGGAGGGGCCCCAGCATTTT; CDR3 protein: CASTSPGEGPQHF
D gene: TRBD1; J gene: TRBJ2-7; clone size: NA; V gene: TRBV6-6; CDR3 DNA: TGTGCCAGCAGCCGGGACAGGGGCGAGCAGTACTTC; CDR3 protein: CASSRDRGEQYF
D gene: NA; J gene: TRBJ1-1; clone size: NA; V gene: TRBV10-3; CDR3 DNA: TGTGCCATCAGTGATAATGGGGTGGCGAACACTGAAGCTTTCTTT; CDR3 protein: CAISDNGVANTEAFF
D gene: NA; J gene: TRBJ2-3; clone size: NA; V gene: TRBV7-2; CDR3 DNA: TGTGCCAGCAGCTGGGGAGGCACAGATACGCAGTATTTT; CDR3 protein: CASSWGGTDTQYF
D gene: NA; J gene: TRBJ2-3; clone size: NA; V gene: TRBV30; CDR3 DNA: TGTGCCTGGAGTGCCGGGGGCACAGATACGCAGTATTTT; CDR3 protein: CAWSAGGTDTQYF
D gene: NA; J gene: TRBJ2-3; clone size: NA; V gene: TRBV5-4; CDR3 DNA: TGTGCCAGCAGCCCCTCGGGAGCCATAAGCACAGATACGCAGTATTTT; CDR3 protein: CASSPSGAISTDTQYF
D gene: NA; J gene: TRBJ1-1; clone size: NA; V gene: TRBV19; CDR3 DNA: TGTGCCAGTAGTATCTGGGAGGGGGGCGTCACTGAAGCTTTCTTT; CDR3 protein: CASSIWEGGVTEAFF
D gene: NA; J gene: TRBJ2-1; clone size: NA; V gene: TRBV15; CDR3 DNA: TGTGCCACCAGCGGAAAGCGGCTTGGGGAGCAGTTCTTC; CDR3 protein: CATSGKRLGEQFF
D gene: NA; J gene: TRBJ2-2; clone size: NA; V gene: TRBV10-1; CDR3 DNA: TGCGCCAGCAGTGAGTCAGGCTACAACACCGGGGAGCTGTTTTTT; CDR3 protein: CASSESGYNTGELFF
D gene: NA; J gene: TRBJ1-5; clone size: NA; V gene: TRBV6-4; CDR3 DNA: TGTGCCAGCTTCCCACACCCTAGCAATCAGCCCCAGCATTTT; CDR3 protein: CASFPHPSNQPQHF
D gene: NA; J gene: TRBJ1-2; clone size: NA; V gene: TRBV5-1; CDR3 DNA: TGCGCCAGCCGGGGTGGGTTAACTAACTATGGCTACACCTTC; CDR3 protein: CASRGGLTNYGYTF
D gene: NA; J gene: TRBJ2-5; clone size: NA; V gene: TRBV21-1; CDR3 DNA: TGTGCCAGCAGCAAAGGGGGGAAAGAGACCCAGTACTTC; CDR3 protein: CASSKGGKETQYF
D gene: NA; J gene: TRBJ1-5; clone size: NA; V gene: TRBV7-2; CDR3 DNA: TGTGCCAGCAGCTTATGGGAGGGGAGAAATCAGCCCCAGCATTTT; CDR3 protein: CASSLWEGRNQPQHF